The clone carrying this TCR beta chain showed up just a few times. Its cognate antigen is unknown. This specimen comes from a study of blood T cells in healthy people across ages. Study-wide findings and caveats: Not knowing donor CMV status may have confounded expanded clonotype changes. In these data, TCR beta diversity tracked strongly with naive T cell percentage. Roughly linear age-related decline in beta diversity appeared, significant by age around 40.

Next came a second PCR, run for roughly 6 to 11 cycles, which used a sample-barcoded 5' primer along with a J-beta primer mix. Each TCR beta cDNA got a 12-nucleotide random molecular identifier. In TCRdb, the 5' RACE reads were re-called with MiXCR into one record per CDR3 protein. The sample lists about 1.8 million distinct CDR3 sequences, roughly 50% occurring once. This receptor was obtained from a woman aged 40 to 50 in good health. The sequencing sample was made of blood.

The CDR3 region has the DNA TGTGCCAGCAGTTTTACAGGGATTGGAGGAGGCTACACCTTC. Its translation is CASSFTGIGGGYTF. The rearrangement uses TRBV27 and TRBJ1-2; D may be TRBD1 (6 bases). Germline-derived CDR1 and CDR2 are MNHEY and SMNVEV (reference sequence). Trimming removed 3 bases from V and 8 bases from J, with 16 bases in between. This CDR3 contains 14 residues.